This is a list of T cell receptor beta chains from one sample in a study of OX40 agonist ivuxolimab in advanced cancers. Clones were read by immunoSEQ multiplex PCR, and TCRdb kept only the in-frame ones, dropping some. Here the sample spans some 100,000 clones, around 89% being singletons. Sequences were derived from CD4+ or CD8+ T cells sorted from blood, sampled in a trial of the OX40 agonist ivuxolimab. These receptors were collected from an adult with an advanced solid tumor such as melanoma, head and neck, liver or kidney cancer. Each CDR3 is given without its conserved first and last residue. Each record gives: V gene, J gene, CDR3 protein.

V gene: TRBV5-4
J gene: TRBJ2-2
CDR3 protein: ASSFGGRDTGELF

V gene: TRBV2
J gene: TRBJ2-1
CDR3 protein: ASLDDSSYNEQF

V gene: TRBV27
J gene: TRBJ1-5
CDR3 protein: ASRKGGGRGQDQPQH

V gene: TRBV30
J gene: TRBJ1-1
CDR3 protein: AWSRWGRLGDTEAF

V gene: TRBV2
J gene: TRBJ1-5
CDR3 protein: ASSEYTRQGGRQPQH

V gene: TRBV6-1
J gene: TRBJ2-7
CDR3 protein: ASSEPLAGPYEQY

V gene: TRBV6-5
J gene: TRBJ1-1
CDR3 protein: ASNRQGGLEAF

V gene: TRBV10-3
J gene: TRBJ2-7
CDR3 protein: AISARTGAESYEQY

V gene: TRBV5-6
J gene: TRBJ2-2
CDR3 protein: ASSLGSIGELF

V gene: TRBV29-1
J gene: TRBJ2-2
CDR3 protein: SVAIGGTGELF

V gene: TRBV5-6
J gene: TRBJ1-1
CDR3 protein: ASSLARTEAF

V gene: TRBV4-1
J gene: TRBJ2-6
CDR3 protein: ASSQERSSGANVLT

V gene: TRBV10-3
J gene: TRBJ2-1
CDR3 protein: AISEPGLAGGYGINEQF

V gene: TRBV14
J gene: TRBJ2-5
CDR3 protein: ASSQVPGQETQY

V gene: TRBV27
J gene: TRBJ2-1
CDR3 protein: ASSLSLLGTGYNEQF

V gene: TRBV6-6
J gene: TRBJ2-7
CDR3 protein: ASRIGLAGLEA

V gene: TRBV11-2
J gene: TRBJ2-7
CDR3 protein: ASSFERTGYYEQY

V gene: TRBV28
J gene: TRBJ2-5
CDR3 protein: ASSQQGRGETQY

V gene: TRBV27
J gene: TRBJ2-7
CDR3 protein: ASRGADYEQY

V gene: TRBV15
J gene: TRBJ2-1
CDR3 protein: ATSRDWLAGANEQF

V gene: TRBV5-1
J gene: TRBJ1-1
CDR3 protein: ASRETVSFLNTEAF

V gene: TRBV5-1
J gene: TRBJ2-3
CDR3 protein: ASKREPRGTDTQY

V gene: TRBV4-1
J gene: TRBJ1-6
CDR3 protein: ASSQERYGDSPLH

V gene: TRBV30
J gene: TRBJ1-2
CDR3 protein: AWSGGGGEANYGYT

V gene: TRBV2
J gene: TRBJ2-5
CDR3 protein: AKLDGETQY

V gene: TRBV19
J gene: TRBJ1-2
CDR3 protein: ASSMVGVDYGYT

V gene: TRBV2
J gene: TRBJ1-1
CDR3 protein: ASSERTGNTEAF

V gene: TRBV6-1
J gene: TRBJ1-3
CDR3 protein: ASRDRGGNTIY